The 2 T cell receptor beta chains in this list originate from one sample, sequenced in a study of beta chain features in type 1 diabetes. Sequencing targeted expressed TCRB transcripts, as all isolated RNA had been reverse transcribed. Only in-frame clones appear in the TCRdb table, and some are missing; sequencing was by immunoSEQ multiplex PCR. Of 600,000 to 700,000 clones listed, around 12% are singletons. Antigens of these TCRs are unknown. General study results and limits: Moderately but significantly shorter TCRB CDR3s were found in Type 1 diabetes patients in all four CD4+ subsets.

The sequenced sample consisted of naive CD4+ T cells from blood. These receptors were taken from a man aged 25 to 40 with type 1 diabetes.

This clone was seen a handful of times. The chain joins TRBV30 to TRBJ2-5; perhaps TRBD2 as D (5 bases). There are 12 residues in the CDR3. Germline CDR1 GTSNPN, CDR2 SVGIG (reference sequence). Trimming left V 2 bases short and J 5 bases short, with 9 bases between. CDR3 residues: CAWSYRGETQYF. The CDR3 region has the DNA TGTGCCTGGAGTTATCGCGGGGAGACCCAGTACTTC.

This clone was recorded once. The chain carries TRBV11-2 and TRBJ1-4, with 7 nucleotides matching TRBD1. The CDR3 covers 16 residues. V dropped 1 base and J dropped 0; count of bases not matched to a gene: 2. CDR1 and CDR2 (germline): SGHAT, FQNNGV. The CDR3 sequence: CASSLVRGTTNEKLFF. In DNA, the CDR3 is TGTGCCAGCAGCTTAGTCAGGGGGACAACTAATGAAAAACTGTTTTTT.